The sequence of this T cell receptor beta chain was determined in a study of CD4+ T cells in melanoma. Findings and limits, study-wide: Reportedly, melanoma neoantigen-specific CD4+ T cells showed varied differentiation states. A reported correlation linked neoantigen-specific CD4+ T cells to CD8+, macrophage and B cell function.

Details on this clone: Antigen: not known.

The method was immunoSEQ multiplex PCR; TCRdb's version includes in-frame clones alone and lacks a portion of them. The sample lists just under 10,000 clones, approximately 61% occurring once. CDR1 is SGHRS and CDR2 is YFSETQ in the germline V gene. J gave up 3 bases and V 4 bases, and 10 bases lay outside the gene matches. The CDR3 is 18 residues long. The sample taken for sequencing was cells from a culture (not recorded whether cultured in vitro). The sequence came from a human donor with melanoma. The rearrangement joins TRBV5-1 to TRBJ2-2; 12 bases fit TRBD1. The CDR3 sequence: CASSRGTGGNRYTGELFF. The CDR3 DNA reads TGCGCCAGCAGCCGGGGGACAGGGGGCAACAGATACACCGGGGAGCTGTTTTTT.